The 10 T cell receptor beta chains below come from one sample, sequenced in a study of T cells of healthy individuals. TCRdb passed the 5' RACE reads through MiXCR, listing each CDR3 protein once. Of approximately 50,000 distinct CDR3 sequences in the sample, roughly 14% are singletons; the top ten hold approximately 16%. These receptors all come from a human donor in good health.

This clonotype was found many times. J is TRBJ2-7 and V is TRBV20-1; perhaps TRBD1 as D (5 bases). Germline-derived CDR1 and CDR2 are DFQATT and SNEGSKA (reference sequence). The V end lost 2 bases, the J end lost 4 bases, and 9 bases lay between the germline ends. The CDR3 contains 12 residues. CDR3: CSARHRPYEQYF. CDR3 DNA: TGCAGTGCTAGACACAGGCCGTACGAGCAGTACTTC.

This clonotype was counted between two and nine times. The rearrangement links TRBV5-6 to TRBJ1-2, with D maybe TRBD1 (5 bases). This CDR3 comprises 12 residues. Trimming cost V 3 bases and J 4 bases, with 7 bases left between them. Germline V gives CDR1 SGHDT, CDR2 YYEEEE. The CDR3: CASSSGTYGYTF. The CDR3 bases are TGTGCCAGCAGCTCTGGGACCTATGGCTACACCTTC.

A few counts support this clonotype. J is TRBJ2-3 and V is TRBV15, with D possibly TRBD2 on 5 matching bases. This CDR3 comprises 14 residues. Germline V gives CDR1 LNHNV, CDR2 YYDKDF (reference sequence). Trimming took off 5 bases at V and 9 bases at J, with 18 bases between the two ends. The CDR3 loop is CATSGGHNPSTQYF. The CDR3 bases are TGTGCCACCAGCGGCGGGCATAACCCCTCCACGCAGTATTTT.

V usage is TRBV25-1 and J usage is TRBJ1-5, with no clear D. Trimming removed 3 bases from V and 1 base from J, with 7 bases in between. The CDR3 loop spans 14 amino acids. CDR1 is MGHDK, CDR2 SYGVNS, per germline. CDR3: CASSDGGSNQPQHF. The CDR3 DNA reads TGTGCCAGCAGTGACGGCGGCAGCAATCAGCCCCAGCATTTT. The variable domain in full, completed from reference TRBV25-1 and TRBJ1-5, reads EADIYQTPRYLVIGTGKKITLECSQTMGHDKMYWYQQDPGMELHLIHYSYGVNSTEKGDLSSESTVSRIRTEHFPLTLESARPSHTSQYLCASSDGGSNQPQHFGDGTRLSIL.

The chain combines TRBV29-1 with TRBJ2-7, with TRBD1 matching over 7 bases. The trim removed 6 bases at V and 5 bases at J, leaving 7 bases unmatched. The CDR3 spans 12 residues. Germline V CDR1 and CDR2: SQVTM, ANQGSEA. The CDR3 region is CSVNTGVNEQYF. For the CDR3, the DNA is TGCAGCGTCAATACAGGGGTTAACGAGCAGTACTTC.

The chain links TRBV6-5 to TRBJ2-7, with 7 bases that match TRBD2. CDR1 is MNHEY, CDR2 SVGAGI, per germline. This CDR3 has 17 amino acids. The trim removed 6 bases at V and 2 bases at J, leaving 16 bases unmatched. This CDR3 reads CASSIGLEALIAYEQYF. For the CDR3, the DNA is TGTGCCAGCAGCATAGGACTAGAGGCCCTTATAGCCTACGAGCAGTACTTC.

In this sample, this clonotype turned up many times. This chain connects TRBV29-1 to TRBJ2-1; D gene uncertain. The V and J ends lost 2 bases and 5 bases respectively, with 4 bases between them. From germline, CDR1 is SQVTM and CDR2 ANQGSEA. This CDR3 spans 11 amino acids. The CDR3 nucleotides read TGCAGCGTTGAAAGAAACAATGAGCAGTTCTTC. Protein: CSVERNNEQFF.

In this sample, this clonotype turned up many times. The rearrangement uses TRBV3-1 and TRBJ2-1; TRBD2 is a possible D gene (6 bases). Per germline, CDR1 LGHDT and CDR2 YNNKEL (reference sequence). The V end lost 4 bases, the J end lost 1 base, and 17 bases lay between the germline ends. This CDR3 is built from 17 residues. For the CDR3, the DNA is TGTGCCAGCAGCCTCCGCCCTAGGGACTCATCCTACAATGAGCAGTTCTTC. Protein: CASSLRPRDSSYNEQFF.

For this clonotype: A much larger clone differs from this one at a single base, so this may be a read error. The chain joins TRBV24-1 to TRBJ2-5; D gene unclear. The CDR3 has 19 amino acids. In germline, CDR1 is KGHDR, CDR2 SFDVKD. The CDR3 protein is CATSDPTRPPGGVQETKYF. DNA of the CDR3: TGTGCCACCAGTGATCCCACCCGTCCGCCCGGTGGGGTCCAAGAGACCAAGTACTTC.

This clonotype was detected a few times. J is TRBJ2-3 and V is TRBV15; possibly TRBD1 for D (6 bases). CDR1 and CDR2 (germline): LNHNV, YYDKDF (reference sequence). The CDR3 extends over 14 amino acids. V lost 0 bases and J 5 bases, leaving 9 bases between the germline ends. CDR3 nucleotide sequence: TGTGCCACCAGCAGAGATCAAGGGGGAGATACGCAGTATTTT. Protein: CATSRDQGGDTQYF.